This T cell receptor beta chain was sequenced for a study of T cell responses to AZD1222 COVID-19 vaccine. About the study: Second-dose intervals near 4 or 12 weeks were combined. The study, taken as a whole, reports: When two AZD1222 doses had been given, Spike-specific TCR breadth and depth rose.

Notes on this clone: Its antigen is unidentified.

Germline CDR1 is MGHDK and CDR2 is SYGVNS. CDR3 length: 15 amino acids. Trimming removed 1 base from V and 5 bases from J, with 11 bases in between. Assay used: immunoSEQ multiplex PCR; TCRdb lists only in-frame clones, some missing. Among roughly 180,000 clones listed, roughly nine tenths were seen once. The sequence was obtained from an adult in good health. The rearrangement links TRBV25-1 to TRBJ2-2; TRBD1 might be the D (5 bases). The material was peripheral blood, obtained on day 0 of AZD1222 vaccination. The CDR3 region is CASSESRVVTGELFF. CDR3 DNA: TGTGCCAGCAGTGAATCCAGGGTGGTGACCGGGGAGCTGTTTTTT.